The 22 T cell receptor beta chains presented below share a single source sample, sequenced in a study of blood T cell repertoires in COVID-19. Assay used: immunoSEQ multiplex PCR; TCRdb lists only in-frame clones, some missing. The table records some 8,300 clones, 70% to 90% of them present only once. The sequenced material came from peripheral blood. These receptors were collected from a man aged 60-69 years with acute or convalescent COVID-19.

The rearrangement joins TRBV7-9 to TRBJ2-2; D perhaps matches TRBD1 (5 bases). V lost 1 base and J 13 bases, leaving 7 bases between the germline ends. Germline-derived CDR1 and CDR2 are SEHNR and FQNEAQ (reference sequence). The CDR3 runs to 11 residues. CDR3 bases: TGTGCCAGCAGCTTAGGACAGTGGCTGTTTTTT. Translating it yields CASSLGQWLFF.

The rearrangement uses TRBV5-6 and TRBJ1-1; D unclear. Germline-derived CDR1 and CDR2 are SGHDT and YYEEEE. The CDR3 sequence is 12 residues long. V was trimmed by 0 bases and J by 11 bases, leaving 11 bases between them. The CDR3 reads CASSLAGGSAFF. CDR3 coding DNA: TGTGCCAGCAGCTTGGCGGGTGGCTCGGCTTTCTTT.

There are a few counts of this clone. This chain uses TRBV4-3 with TRBJ1-2, with D possibly matching TRBD1 (5 bases). CDR3 length: 14 residues. V was shortened by 1 base and J by 8 bases, with 14 bases between the two germline ends. Germline CDR1 LGHNA, CDR2 YSLEER. CDR3 in DNA: TGCGCCAGCAGCCAAGTTATTGCAGGGCGCGGCTACACCTTC. This codes for CASSQVIAGRGYTF.

The chain joins TRBV13 to TRBJ1-2; TRBD1 agrees at 9 bases. CDR3 length: 16 residues. Trimming at V came to 5 bases and at J to 5 bases, leaving 12 bases not matched to a gene. Looked up from germline, CDR1 is PRHDT and CDR2 is FYEKMQ (reference sequence). The CDR3 loop reads CASSRTGDRASYGYTF. CDR3 DNA: TGTGCCAGCAGCCGGACAGGGGATCGGGCATCTTATGGCTACACCTTC.

The rearrangement joins TRBV9 to TRBJ2-5; unclear D gene. The ends were cut back, 1 base at V and 4 bases at J, with 5 bases in the middle. Germline CDR1 is SGDLS and CDR2 is YYNGEE. This CDR3 is built from 12 residues. The CDR3 coding sequence is TGTGCCAGCAGCGTATTCGGAGAGACCCAGTACTTC. Translation: CASSVFGETQYF.

This clone turned up a few times. This chain connects TRBV6-2 or TRBV6-3 to TRBJ2-7; 7 bases align to TRBD2. Germline V gene sequence: CDR1 MNHEY, CDR2 SVGEGT. This CDR3 region has 15 residues. Trimming cost V 6 bases and J 3 bases; bases outside gene matches: 11. As DNA, the CDR3 is TGTGCCAGCAGCATAATAGCGGGCGGGATCTACGAGCAGTACTTC. It yields the protein CASSIIAGGIYEQYF.

The chain employs TRBV18 and TRBJ2-1; 7 bases are shared with TRBD1. The V gene's germline CDR1 is KGHSH and CDR2 LQKENI. The CDR3 has 18 amino acids. Germline trimming cut 3 bases from V and 8 bases from J; bases unmatched to any gene: 19. The CDR3 DNA reads as TGTGCCAGCTCACCTCTGGATTTGGGGGCAGGGGGTCTAGATGAGCAGTTCTTC. Encoded protein: CASSPLDLGAGGLDEQFF.

This clone occurred a few times. This chain links TRBV28 with TRBJ2-1, with TRBD2 matching 9 bases. This CDR3 region has 14 residues. The V gene's germline CDR1 is MDHEN and CDR2 SYDVKM. Losses at the gene ends were 5 bases for V and 10 bases for J; bases not matched to a gene: 9. CDR3 sequence: CASSSLAGRGEQFF. As DNA, the CDR3 is TGTGCCAGCAGTAGTCTAGCGGGGAGGGGCGAGCAGTTCTTC.

The chain employs TRBV9 and TRBJ2-1; a weak D match, TRBD2 (6 bases). From germline, CDR1 is SGDLS and CDR2 YYNGEE. Deletions cut 2 bases from V and 2 bases from J, with 11 bases between. This CDR3 comprises 15 residues. The CDR3 DNA sequence: TGTGCCAGCAGCGTCGGGCGGGGTCCCTACAATGAGCAGTTCTTC. Residues: CASSVGRGPYNEQFF.

This clone has only a few counts. The chain uses TRBV3-1 (or the pseudogene TRBV3-2) and TRBJ2-3; D ambiguous. Germline-derived CDR1 and CDR2 are LGHDT and YNNKEL (reference sequence). V gave up 7 bases and J gave up 1 base, with 6 bases separating them. This CDR3 contains 12 residues. The CDR3, as DNA: TGTGCCAGCACCCCCGGCACAGATACGCAGTATTTT. Translating gives CASTPGTDTQYF.

The chain links TRBV18 to TRBJ2-1; D unresolved. CDR1 is KGHSH and CDR2 is LQKENI in the germline V gene. V was shortened by 5 bases and J by 8 bases, with 10 bases between the two germline ends. CDR3 length: 12 amino acids. The CDR3 protein is CASSAHRDEQFF. DNA of the CDR3: TGTGCCAGCTCAGCCCATCGGGATGAGCAGTTCTTC.

The chain couples TRBV3-1 (or the pseudogene TRBV3-2) to TRBJ2-4; TRBD1 is a possible D gene (7 bases). Trimming left V 4 bases short and J 6 bases short, with 10 bases between. Germline loops: CDR1 LGHDT, CDR2 YNNKEL (reference sequence). This CDR3 is 13 amino acids long. DNA for the CDR3: TGTGCCAGCAGCCGACAGGGAGGAAACATTCAGTACTTC. Amino acids: CASSRQGGNIQYF.

J is TRBJ2-7 and V is TRBV6-5; a weak D match, TRBD2 (6 bases). V lost 8 bases, J lost 0 bases, and 11 bases lay in between. The CDR3 spans 13 residues. Per germline, CDR1 MNHEY and CDR2 SVGAGI. The CDR3 DNA sequence: TGTGCCAGCGGAGTAGCGGCCTCCTACGAGCAGTACTTC. Amino acid sequence: CASGVAASYEQYF.

The chain uses TRBV28 and TRBJ2-3, with D possibly matching TRBD2 (6 bases). In germline, CDR1 is MDHEN, CDR2 SYDVKM. The CDR3 is 14 residues long. The V and J ends lost 2 bases and 1 base respectively, with 7 bases between them. The chain's CDR3 is CASSLAGRTDTQYF. The CDR3 DNA follows: TGTGCCAGCAGTTTAGCGGGGCGCACAGATACGCAGTATTTT.

The chain has TRBV4-3 and TRBJ2-1; weak D call: TRBD1 (5 bases). Germline V gene sequence: CDR1 LGHNA, CDR2 YSLEER. There are 16 residues in the CDR3. V lost 3 bases to trimming and J lost 6 bases, with 18 bases between them. The CDR3 DNA follows: TGCGCCAGCAGCCAGCAGGACACCCCGTTGGTCAATGAGCAGTTCTTC. Encoded protein: CASSQQDTPLVNEQFF.

This chain connects TRBV7-2 to TRBJ2-7; maybe TRBD2 (6 bases). With 5 bases removed from V and 0 bases from J, the gap between germline ends came to 11 bases. Per the germline V gene, CDR1 is SGHTA and CDR2 is FQGNSA. The CDR3 totals 14 residues. The CDR3 here is CASSPGLRSYEQYF. In DNA form, the CDR3 reads TGTGCCAGCAGCCCGGGACTCCGCTCCTACGAGCAGTACTTC.

The rearrangement uses TRBV7-6 and TRBJ2-5; the match to TRBD1 covers 8 bases. Per germline, CDR1 SGHVS and CDR2 FNYEAQ. V was pared by 4 bases and J by 3 bases, with 7 bases of the junction left unmatched. This CDR3 comprises 15 residues. CDR3 bases: TGTGCCAGCAGCTCCCCTCGGACAGGGAAAGAGACCCAGTACTTC. It encodes CASSSPRTGKETQYF.

The V and J genes are TRBV28 and TRBJ1-4; 7 bases map to TRBD1. The CDR3 consists of 15 residues. V shed 6 bases and J 7 bases; nucleotides not matched to a gene: 11. Germline-derived CDR1 and CDR2 are MDHEN and SYDVKM. CDR3 loop: CASSPTGANGEKLFF. The CDR3 DNA follows: TGTGCCAGCAGCCCAACAGGGGCAAATGGTGAAAAACTGTTTTTT.

The chain couples TRBV6-5 to TRBJ2-7; D not certain. The length of the CDR3 is 14 residues. The V end lost 2 bases, the J end lost 3 bases, and 11 bases lay between the germline ends. Germline V gene sequence: CDR1 MNHEY, CDR2 SVGAGI. CDR3 sequence: CASSYRQVYYEQYF. In nucleotides, the CDR3 is TGTGCCAGCAGTTACAGGCAGGTATACTACGAGCAGTACTTC.

The rearrangement uses TRBV3-1 (or the pseudogene TRBV3-2) and TRBJ2-3, with D uncertain. V lost 3 bases to trimming and J lost 6 bases, with 10 bases between them. CDR1 is LGHDT and CDR2 is YNNKEL in the germline V gene (reference sequence). The CDR3 contains 13 residues. The CDR3 region has the DNA TGTGCCAGCAGCCAGAACATCGATGATACGCAGTATTTT. The encoded protein is CASSQNIDDTQYF.

The DNA of the CDR3 is TGTGCCAGCAGCTTTCTAGCGGGGAACACCGGGGAGCTGTTTTTT. This gives the protein CASSFLAGNTGELFF. This chain connects TRBV7-6 to TRBJ2-2; 8 positions match TRBD2. The CDR3 has 15 residues. The germline V gene encodes CDR1 SGHVS and CDR2 FNYEAQ. Unmatched junction bases numbered 1, after V lost 3 bases and J lost 1 base.

The chain joins TRBV28 to TRBJ1-2, with TRBD1 identical over 9 bases. The V and J ends lost 5 bases and 8 bases, in that order; junction bases with no gene match: 12. The CDR3 runs 15 residues. Germline V CDR1 and CDR2: MDHEN, SYDVKM. CDR3 sequence (DNA): TGTGCCAGCAGTACAGGGACAGGGAATCTGCGGGGCTACACCTTC. Residues: CASSTGTGNLRGYTF.